This passage covers 12 T cell receptor beta chains from one sample sequenced in a study of blood T cell repertoires in COVID-19. Using immunoSEQ multiplex PCR, the repertoire was profiled, and TCRdb retains in-frame clones only, with some absent. The top ten hold approximately 2.3% of the sample, which has some 240,000 clones, 65% to 90% seen once. The sample taken for sequencing was peripheral blood. Receptor source: a woman between 70 and 85 years old with COVID-19, enrolled during active disease.

The J gene is TRBJ1-4, the V gene TRBV7-9, with D possibly TRBD1 on 5 matching bases. The CDR3 is 15 residues long. V shed 5 bases and J shed 0 bases, with 10 bases lying between them. Germline CDR1 reads SEHNR; CDR2 reads FQNEAQ (reference sequence). The CDR3 is CASSLTGATNEKLFF. The CDR3 DNA sequence: TGTGCCAGCAGCCTAACAGGTGCAACTAATGAAAAACTGTTTTTT.

The chain employs TRBV7-8 and TRBJ2-7; tentatively, D is TRBD1 (5 bases). There are 13 residues in the CDR3. V lost 5 bases to trimming and J lost 3 bases, with 11 bases between them. Germline V lookup: CDR1 SGHVS, CDR2 FQNEAQ. CDR3 sequence: CASSPDRNYEQYF. CDR3 in DNA: TGTGCCAGCAGCCCTGACAGAAACTACGAGCAGTACTTC.

V gene TRBV3-1 (or the pseudogene TRBV3-2) combines with J gene TRBJ2-3, with TRBD2 matching 10 bases. The CDR3 length is 19 residues. With V trimmed by 5 bases and J by 3 bases, 17 bases remained unmatched. Per germline, CDR1 LGHDT and CDR2 YNNKEL (reference sequence). In DNA form, the CDR3 reads TGTGCCAGCAGCTCCCCGTCTAGCGGGAGAGGGAGGTGGACAGATACGCAGTATTTT. The encoded protein is CASSSPSSGRGRWTDTQYF.

The J gene is TRBJ2-1, the V gene TRBV7-3, with 10 nucleotides matching TRBD2. The V and J ends lost 1 base and 8 bases, in that order; junction bases with no gene match: 5. Germline values: CDR1 SGHTA, CDR2 FQGTGA. The CDR3 loop spans 15 amino acids. CDR3 in amino acids: CASSLSSGRIDEQFF. CDR3 bases: TGTGCCAGCAGCTTAAGTAGCGGGAGGATCGATGAGCAGTTCTTC.

This clone was seen a single time. CDR3 protein: CASSSFTDTQYF. CDR3 nucleotide sequence: TGTGCCAGCAGCTCATTCACAGATACGCAGTATTTT. The rearrangement joins TRBV7-2 to TRBJ2-3; no reliable D call. V was cut by 4 bases and J by 2 bases, with 4 bases left in between. The CDR3 consists of 12 residues. Looked up from germline, CDR1 is SGHTA and CDR2 is FQGNSA. Complete variable domain (other parts from reference TRBV7-2 and TRBJ2-3): GAGVSQSPSNKVTEKGKDVELRCDPISGHTALYWYRQSLGQGLEFLIYFQGNSAPDKSGLPSDRFSAERTGGSVSTLTIQRTQQEDSAVYLCASSSFTDTQYFGPGTRLTVL.

V usage is TRBV7-9 and J usage is TRBJ1-3; the D gene is possibly TRBD1 (6 bases). The CDR3 loop spans 16 amino acids. V lost 1 base and J 4 bases, leaving 14 bases between the germline ends. Germline V gene sequence: CDR1 SEHNR, CDR2 FQNEAQ (reference sequence). In DNA form, the CDR3 reads TGTGCCAGCAGCTTAGAGGGGGGGCTGATAGGAAACACCATATATTTT. Amino acid sequence: CASSLEGGLIGNTIYF.

This clone was seen just once. The chain couples TRBV18 to TRBJ1-5, with D possibly TRBD1 on 6 matching bases. There are 14 residues in the CDR3. V gave up 4 bases and J gave up 8 bases, with 15 bases separating them. Germline-derived CDR1 and CDR2 are KGHSH and LQKENI. The CDR3 loop is CASSRGGGREPQHF. The CDR3 DNA reads as TGTGCCAGCTCACGCGGGGGGGGGCGGGAGCCCCAGCATTTT.

V usage is TRBV6-5 and J usage is TRBJ1-2; possible D gene TRBD1, 5 bases. Germline CDR1 MNHEY, CDR2 SVGAGI. The CDR3 is made up of 14 amino acids. V was pared by 6 bases and J by 5 bases, with 16 bases between. The CDR3 DNA reads TGTGCCAGCAGGCCAGGGTCGGTAGGATATGGCTACACCTTC. Amino acid sequence: CASRPGSVGYGYTF.

This clone counts as medium-sized (0.01 to 0.1%). The genes are TRBV3-1 (or the pseudogene TRBV3-2) and TRBJ1-6, with D maybe TRBD1 (5 bases). CDR3 length: 14 residues. Trimming took 4 bases from V and 9 from J, leaving 13 bases between them. The germline gives CDR1 LGHDT, CDR2 YNNKEL (reference sequence). CDR3 residues: CASSPGLTLSPLHF. The CDR3 nucleotides read TGTGCCAGCAGCCCGGGACTGACCCTTTCACCCCTCCACTTT.

This chain uses TRBV6-6 with TRBJ2-7; possible D gene TRBD1, 6 bases. Trimming left V 5 bases short and J 3 bases short, with 14 bases between. The CDR3 extends over 14 amino acids. Germline lookup yields CDR1 MNHNY and CDR2 SVGAGI (reference sequence). Here the CDR3 reads CASSIQGNLYEQYF. CDR3 DNA sequence: TGTGCCAGCAGTATCCAGGGGAACCTCTACGAGCAGTACTTC.

The V call is TRBV7-2, the J call TRBJ1-2, with TRBD1 matching over 9 bases. The CDR3 is made up of 13 amino acids. CDR1 and CDR2 from the germline V gene are SGHTA and FQGNSA. The ends lost 5 bases at V and 6 bases at J; junction bases unmatched: 4. CDR3 nucleotides: TGTGCCAGCAGCCAGGGACAGGGTAATGGCTACACCTTC. Protein sequence: CASSQGQGNGYTF.

The V call is TRBV3-1 (or the pseudogene TRBV3-2), the J call TRBJ1-4, with D unresolved. V was cut by 0 bases and J by 7 bases, with 12 bases left in between. This CDR3 comprises 15 residues. Germline loops: CDR1 LGHDT, CDR2 YNNKEL (reference sequence). The DNA of the CDR3 is TGTGCCAGCAGCCAAGAGTTGAGGCTAGGTGAAAAACTGTTTTTT. It yields the protein CASSQELRLGEKLFF.